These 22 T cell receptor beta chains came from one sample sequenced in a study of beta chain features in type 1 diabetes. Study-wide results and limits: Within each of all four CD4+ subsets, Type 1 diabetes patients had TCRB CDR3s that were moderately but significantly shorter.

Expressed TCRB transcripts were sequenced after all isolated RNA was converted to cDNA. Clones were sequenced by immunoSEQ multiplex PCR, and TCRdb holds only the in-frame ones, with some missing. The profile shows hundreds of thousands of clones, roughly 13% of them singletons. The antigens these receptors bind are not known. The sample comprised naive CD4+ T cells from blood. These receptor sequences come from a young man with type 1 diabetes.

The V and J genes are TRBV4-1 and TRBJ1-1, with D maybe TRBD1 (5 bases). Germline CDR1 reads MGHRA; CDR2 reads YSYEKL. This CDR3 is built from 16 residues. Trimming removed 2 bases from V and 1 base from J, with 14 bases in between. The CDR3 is CASSQKGSISNTEAFF. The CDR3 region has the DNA TGCGCCAGCAGCCAAAAGGGGAGTATCTCGAACACTGAAGCTTTCTTT.

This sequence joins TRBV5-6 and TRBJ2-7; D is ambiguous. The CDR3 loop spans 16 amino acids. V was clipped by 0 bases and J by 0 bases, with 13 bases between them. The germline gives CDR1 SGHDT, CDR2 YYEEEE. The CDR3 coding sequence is TGTGCCAGCAGCTTGGAGGGCAGCTTAAGCTCCTACGAGCAGTACTTC. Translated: CASSLEGSLSSYEQYF.

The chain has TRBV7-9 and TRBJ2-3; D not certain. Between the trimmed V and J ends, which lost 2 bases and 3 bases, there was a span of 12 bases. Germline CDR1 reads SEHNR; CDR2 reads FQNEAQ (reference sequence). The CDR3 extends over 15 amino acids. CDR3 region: CASSLSVVGTDTQYF. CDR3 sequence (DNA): TGTGCCAGCAGCTTATCCGTAGTCGGGACAGATACGCAGTATTTT. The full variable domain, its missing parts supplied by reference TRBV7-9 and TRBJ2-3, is DTGVSQNPRHKITKRGQNVTFRCDPISEHNRLYWYRQTLGQGPEFLTYFQNEAQLEKSRLLSDRFSAERPKGSFSTLEIQRTEQGDSAMYLCASSLSVVGTDTQYFGPGTRLTVL.

The CDR3 is CASSLAGGSEQFF. CDR3 nucleotide sequence: TGTGCCAGCAGCTTAGCAGGGGGGAGTGAGCAGTTCTTC. The chain employs TRBV7-8 and TRBJ2-1, with D perhaps being TRBD1 or TRBD2 (6 bases each). With 0 bases removed from V and 9 bases from J, the gap between germline ends came to 9 bases. CDR3 size: 13 residues. Germline-derived CDR1 and CDR2 are SGHVS and FQNEAQ. Full variable domain (remainder filled in from reference TRBV7-8 and TRBJ2-1): GAGVSQSPRYKVAKRGQDVALRCDPISGHVSLFWYQQALGQGPEFLTYFQNEAQLDKSGLPSDRFFAERPEGSVSTLKIQRTQQEDSAVYLCASSLAGGSEQFFGPGTRLTVL.

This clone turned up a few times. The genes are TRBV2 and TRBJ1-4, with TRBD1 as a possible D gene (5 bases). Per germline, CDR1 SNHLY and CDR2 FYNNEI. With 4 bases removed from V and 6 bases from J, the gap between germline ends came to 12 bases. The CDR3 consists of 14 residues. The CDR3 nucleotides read TGTGCCAGCAGTGGCCGGGGCGTTCATGAAAAACTGTTTTTT. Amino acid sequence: CASSGRGVHEKLFF.

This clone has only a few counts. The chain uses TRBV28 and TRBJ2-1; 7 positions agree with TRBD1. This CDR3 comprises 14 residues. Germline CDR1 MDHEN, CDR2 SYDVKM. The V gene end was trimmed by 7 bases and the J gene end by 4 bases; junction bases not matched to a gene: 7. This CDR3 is CASTTGTAYNEQFF. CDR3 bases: TGTGCCAGCACCACCGGGACAGCGTACAATGAGCAGTTCTTC.

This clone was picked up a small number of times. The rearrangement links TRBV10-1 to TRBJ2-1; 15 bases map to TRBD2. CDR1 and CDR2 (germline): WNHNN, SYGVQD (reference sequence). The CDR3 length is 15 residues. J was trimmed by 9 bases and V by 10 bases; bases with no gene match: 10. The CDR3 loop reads CATTPGLAGGGEQFF. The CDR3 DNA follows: TGCGCCACCACCCCGGGACTAGCGGGGGGTGGTGAGCAGTTCTTC.

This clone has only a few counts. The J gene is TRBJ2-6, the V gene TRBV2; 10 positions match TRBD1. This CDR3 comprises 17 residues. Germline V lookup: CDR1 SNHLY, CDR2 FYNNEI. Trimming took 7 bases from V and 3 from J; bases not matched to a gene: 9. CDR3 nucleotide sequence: TGTGCCAGCACCCGGGACAGGGGTGTCAATGGGGCCAACGTCCTGACTTTC. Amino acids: CASTRDRGVNGANVLTF.

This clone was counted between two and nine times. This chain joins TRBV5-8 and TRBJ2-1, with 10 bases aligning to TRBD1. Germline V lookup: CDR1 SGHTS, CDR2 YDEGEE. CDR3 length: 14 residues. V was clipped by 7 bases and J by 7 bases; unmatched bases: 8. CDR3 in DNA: TGTGCCAGCCTGGGACAGGGGAGTTGGAATGAGCAGTTCTTC. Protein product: CASLGQGSWNEQFF.

The CDR3 protein is CASSLNLGAVKNIQYF. CDR3 DNA: TGTGCCAGCAGCTTAAACCTTGGGGCTGTCAAAAACATTCAGTACTTC. The chain couples TRBV7-2 to TRBJ2-4; perhaps TRBD1 as D (5 bases). CDR1 and CDR2 from the germline V gene are SGHTA and FQGNSA. The CDR3 is 16 residues long. The V end lost 2 bases, the J end lost 3 bases, and 14 bases lay between the germline ends.

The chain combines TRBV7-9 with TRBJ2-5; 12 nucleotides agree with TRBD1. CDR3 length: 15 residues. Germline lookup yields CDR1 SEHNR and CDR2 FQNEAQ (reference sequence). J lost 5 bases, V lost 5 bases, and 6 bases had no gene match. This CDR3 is CASSPAGTGGETQYF. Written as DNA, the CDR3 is TGTGCCAGCAGCCCGGCAGGGACAGGGGGCGAGACCCAGTACTTC.

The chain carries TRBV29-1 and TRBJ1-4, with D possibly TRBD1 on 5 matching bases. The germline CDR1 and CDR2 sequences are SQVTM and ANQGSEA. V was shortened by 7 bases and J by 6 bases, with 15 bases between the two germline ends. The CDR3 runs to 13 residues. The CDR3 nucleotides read TGCAGCGCTGGGGCCGGACTTTATGAAAAACTGTTTTTT. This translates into CSAGAGLYEKLFF.

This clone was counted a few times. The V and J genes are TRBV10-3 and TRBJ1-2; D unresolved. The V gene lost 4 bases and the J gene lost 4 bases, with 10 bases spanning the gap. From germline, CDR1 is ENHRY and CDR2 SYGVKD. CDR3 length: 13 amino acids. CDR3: CAISGEQPYGYTF. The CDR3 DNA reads TGTGCCATCAGTGGGGAACAGCCCTATGGCTACACCTTC.

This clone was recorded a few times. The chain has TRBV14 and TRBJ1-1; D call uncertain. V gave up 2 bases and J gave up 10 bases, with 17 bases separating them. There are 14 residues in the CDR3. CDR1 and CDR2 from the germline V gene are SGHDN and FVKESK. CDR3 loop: CASSQQPQGVRAFF. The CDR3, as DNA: TGTGCCAGCAGCCAACAGCCCCAAGGTGTAAGAGCTTTCTTT.

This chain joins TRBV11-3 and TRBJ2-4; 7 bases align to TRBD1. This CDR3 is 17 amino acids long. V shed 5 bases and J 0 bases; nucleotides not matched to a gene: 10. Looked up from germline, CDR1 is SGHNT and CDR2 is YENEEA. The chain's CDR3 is CASSDHRDSIAKNIQYF. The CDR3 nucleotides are TGTGCCAGCAGCGACCACCGGGACAGCATAGCCAAAAACATTCAGTACTTC. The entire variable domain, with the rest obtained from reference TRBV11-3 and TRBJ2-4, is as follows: EAGVVQSPRYKIIEKKQPVAFWCNPISGHNTLYWYLQNLGQGPELLIRYENEEAVDDSQLPKDRFSAERLKGVDSTLKIQPAELGDSAVYLCASSDHRDSIAKNIQYFGAGTRLSVL.

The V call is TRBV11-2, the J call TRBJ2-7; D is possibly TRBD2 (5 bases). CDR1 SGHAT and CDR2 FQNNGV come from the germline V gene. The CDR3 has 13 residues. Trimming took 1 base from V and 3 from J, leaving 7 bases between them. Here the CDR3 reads CASSLGSGYEQYF. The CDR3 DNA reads TGTGCCAGCAGCTTAGGAAGCGGCTACGAGCAGTACTTC.

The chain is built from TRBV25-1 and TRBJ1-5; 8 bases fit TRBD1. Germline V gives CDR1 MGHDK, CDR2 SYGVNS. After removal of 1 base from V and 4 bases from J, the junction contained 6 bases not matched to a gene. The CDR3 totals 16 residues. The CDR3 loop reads CASSEFGTGVNQPQHF. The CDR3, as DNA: TGTGCCAGCAGTGAATTTGGGACAGGAGTAAATCAGCCCCAGCATTTT.

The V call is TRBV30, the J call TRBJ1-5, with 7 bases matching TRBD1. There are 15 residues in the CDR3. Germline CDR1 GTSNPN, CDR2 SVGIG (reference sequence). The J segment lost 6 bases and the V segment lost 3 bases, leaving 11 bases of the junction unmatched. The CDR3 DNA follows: TGTGCCTGGAGCCCCCGGACAGGATTTCGTCAGCCCCAGCATTTT. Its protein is CAWSPRTGFRQPQHF. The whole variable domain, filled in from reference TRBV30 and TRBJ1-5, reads SQTIHQWPATLVQPVGSPLSLECTVEGTSNPNLYWYRQAAGRGLQLLFYSVGIGQISSEVPQNLSASRPQDRQFILSSKKLLLSDSGFYLCAWSPRTGFRQPQHFGDGTRLSIL.

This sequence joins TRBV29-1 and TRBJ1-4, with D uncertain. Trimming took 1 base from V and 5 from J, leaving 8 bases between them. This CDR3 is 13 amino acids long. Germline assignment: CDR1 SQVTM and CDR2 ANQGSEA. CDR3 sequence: CSVEGPGNEKLFF. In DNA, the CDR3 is TGCAGCGTTGAAGGGCCGGGGAATGAAAAACTGTTTTTT.

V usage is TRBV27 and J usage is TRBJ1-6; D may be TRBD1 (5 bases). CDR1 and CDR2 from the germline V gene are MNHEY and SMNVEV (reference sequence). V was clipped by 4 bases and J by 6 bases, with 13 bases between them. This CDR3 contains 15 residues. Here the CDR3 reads CASSSYGTGNSPLHF. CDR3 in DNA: TGTGCCAGCAGTTCTTACGGGACGGGTAATTCACCCCTCCACTTT.

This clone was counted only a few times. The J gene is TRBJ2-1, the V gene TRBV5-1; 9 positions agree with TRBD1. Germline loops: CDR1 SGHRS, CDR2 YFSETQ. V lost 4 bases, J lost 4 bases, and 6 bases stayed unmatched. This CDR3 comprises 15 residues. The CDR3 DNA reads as TGCGCCAGCAGCGGGACCGGGACAGGGTACAATGAGCAGTTCTTC. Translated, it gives CASSGTGTGYNEQFF.

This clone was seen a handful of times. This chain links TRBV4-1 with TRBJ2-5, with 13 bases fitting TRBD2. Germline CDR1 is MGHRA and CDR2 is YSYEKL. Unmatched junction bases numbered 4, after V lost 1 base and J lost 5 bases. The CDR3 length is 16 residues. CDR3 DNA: TGCGCCAGCAGCCAAGCGGGGACTAGCGGGGTGGAGACCCAGTACTTC. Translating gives CASSQAGTSGVETQYF.